These 9 T cell receptor beta chains share one sample of origin, sequenced in a study of blood T cell repertoires in COVID-19. TCRdb's table, derived via immunoSEQ multiplex PCR, lists solely in-frame clones and lacks some. The table shows about 260,000 clones, with about 86% occurring only once. The sequencing input was PBMCs or T cells enriched from blood (not recorded which). The receptors stem from a man aged 25 to 40 with acute COVID-19.

To note about this clone: Different DNA sequences within this sample yield the same CDR3. This rearrangement joins TRBV19 to TRBJ2-1; D unresolved. The CDR3 length is 14 residues. V was shortened by 3 bases and J by 3 bases, with 9 bases between the two germline ends. Germline values: CDR1 LNHDA, CDR2 SQIVND (reference sequence). The CDR3 region is CASSIGLDYNEQFF. The DNA for the CDR3 is TGTGCCAGTAGTATTGGGCTGGACTACAATGAGCAGTTCTTC.

The chain joins TRBV27 to TRBJ1-5; D is ambiguous. Germline assignment: CDR1 MNHEY and CDR2 SMNVEV (reference sequence). V dropped 5 bases and J dropped 4 bases, with 9 bases sitting between them. This CDR3 has 13 residues. CDR3: CASSLRENQPQHF. DNA for the CDR3: TGTGCCAGCAGTCTCCGGGAGAATCAGCCCCAGCATTTT.

The V gene is TRBV19, the J gene TRBJ2-1, with 8 positions matching TRBD1. Germline-derived CDR1 and CDR2 are LNHDA and SQIVND (reference sequence). Trimming took 10 bases from V and 10 from J; bases not matched to a gene: 15. The CDR3 is made up of 14 amino acids. The CDR3 DNA sequence: TGTGCCACCCTTTCCCGGGACAGGTTAGGGGAGCAGTTCTTC. Translation gives CATLSRDRLGEQFF.

Worth noting for this clone: One end of the junction fails to match germline, which may point to a read error. The V call is TRBV5-1, the J call TRBJ1-4, with a weak D call TRBD1 (6 bases). Germline values: CDR1 SGHRS, CDR2 YFSETQ. This CDR3 contains 14 residues. CDR3 DNA: TGTGCCAGCAGCTTGGCAGGGGCTCAGGAAAAACTGTTTTTT. It is translated as CASSLAGAQEKLFF. The whole variable domain, remainder taken from reference TRBV5-1 and TRBJ1-4, is KAGVTQTPRYLIKTRGQQVTLSCSPISGHRSVSWYQQTPGQGLQFLFEYFSETQRNKGNFPGRFSGRQFSNSRSEMNVSTLELGDSALYLCASSLAGAQEKLFFGSGTQLSVL.

V gene TRBV5-6 combines with J gene TRBJ2-7; D is possibly TRBD2 (5 bases). Trimming left V 3 bases short and J 1 base short, with 14 bases between. CDR3 length: 15 residues. CDR1 is SGHDT, CDR2 YYEEEE, per germline. For the CDR3, the DNA is TGTGCCAGCAGCTCGGGGATTCGACAATCCTACGAGCAGTACGTC. Its translation: CASSSGIRQSYEQYV.

J is TRBJ2-1 and V is TRBV9; D is possibly TRBD2 (5 bases). Germline CDR1 reads SGDLS; CDR2 reads YYNGEE. V was shortened by 4 bases and J by 3 bases, with 14 bases between the two germline ends. This CDR3 comprises 15 residues. CDR3 loop: CASSYEGGYYNEQFF. CDR3 DNA sequence: TGTGCCAGCAGCTATGAGGGTGGGTACTACAATGAGCAGTTCTTC. The whole variable domain, remainder taken from reference TRBV9 and TRBJ2-1, is DSGVTQTPKHLITATGQRVTLRCSPRSGDLSVYWYQQSLDQGLQFLIQYYNGEERAKGNILERFSAQQFPDLHSELNLSSLELGDSALYFCASSYEGGYYNEQFFGPGTRLTVL.

CDR3 in DNA: TGTGCCAGCAGTTACGGGACTAGGCACAATGAGCAGTTCTTC. This sequence encodes CASSYGTRHNEQFF. This rearrangement joins TRBV6-2 or TRBV6-3 to TRBJ2-1; 8 bases are shared with TRBD2. V lost 2 bases, J lost 5 bases, and 2 bases stayed unmatched. The CDR3 has 14 amino acids. Germline V CDR1 and CDR2: MNHEY, SVGEGT.

This clone has just a few counts. This chain uses TRBV6-2 or TRBV6-3 with TRBJ1-1, with unresolved D. Germline assignment: CDR1 MNHEY and CDR2 SVGEGT. The CDR3 spans 15 residues. The V gene lost 1 base and the J gene lost 5 bases, with 14 bases spanning the gap. The CDR3: CASSYLEAGRTEAFF. The CDR3 DNA sequence: TGTGCCAGCAGTTACTTGGAGGCGGGGAGGACTGAAGCTTTCTTT.

DNA for the CDR3: TGCGCCAGCAGCTTGGCAGGGGCCGGCCCCGGGCAGACCCAGTACTTC. It is translated as CASSLAGAGPGQTQYF. The chain uses TRBV5-1 and TRBJ2-5, with D tentatively TRBD1 (6 bases). The CDR3 is made up of 16 amino acids. The V and J ends lost 0 bases and 6 bases respectively, with 18 bases between them. Germline assignment: CDR1 SGHRS and CDR2 YFSETQ.